The T cell receptor (beta chain) described here comes from a study of cytomegalovirus exposure and HLA in healthy donors. Overall study results and limits: Accurate prediction of HLA-A and HLA-B alleles (for most subjects) was reportedly achieved from TCR beta sequences. Altogether, some 160 TCR beta chains were recorded as cytomegalovirus-associated.

This CDR3 has 17 residues. Germline V gives CDR1 MDHEN, CDR2 SYDVKM. V shed 6 bases, J shed 4 bases, and the junction held 14 bases outside the gene matches. This PCR relied on a set of 60 Vbeta primers and 13 Jbeta primers. Clones were sequenced by immunoSEQ multiplex PCR, and TCRdb holds only the in-frame ones, with some missing. The sample shows 150,000 or so clones, more than 80% of them seen only once. On this clone itself: What it recognizes is unknown.

V gene TRBV28 combines with J gene TRBJ2-1; 8 nucleotides match TRBD2. The material sequenced was PBMCs. This TCR was recovered from a young woman in good health and CMV-seronegative. CDR3 residues: CASSILSGAGGYNEQFF. In DNA form, the CDR3 reads TGTGCCAGCAGCATCCTGAGCGGGGCGGGGGGATACAATGAGCAGTTCTTC.